This T cell receptor beta chain was sequenced in a study of radiation and T cells in renal cell carcinoma. The time point: blood 2 weeks post-SBRT. The treatment here: 15 Gy SBRT to primary tumor, nephrectomy 4 weeks later. Serial blood draws occurred at baseline and 2 and 4 weeks post-SBRT. The CDR3 loop spans 13 amino acids. V was clipped by 0 bases and J by 2 bases, with 5 bases between them. CDR1 LNHNV and CDR2 YYDKDF come from the germline V gene (reference sequence). The table came from immunoSEQ multiplex PCR; TCRdb's copy has only in-frame clones and leaves some out. The sample contains some 120,000 clones, 88% of which appear only once.

The sequence was collected from a woman in her 70s with renal cell carcinoma. Sequences were derived from blood, sampled from a patient whose treatment included radiotherapy and nephrectomy. The J gene is TRBJ2-7, the V gene TRBV15; D unresolved. As DNA, the CDR3 is TGTGCCACCAGCAGAGATCCCCCCTACGAGCAGTACTTC. This gives the protein CATSRDPPYEQYF.